The 13 T cell receptor beta chains below come from one sample, sequenced in a study of CD8 T cells in ankylosing spondylitis. MiXCR was run by TCRdb on the 5' RACE reads, yielding one entry per CDR3 protein. The sample consists of 150,000 to 250,000 distinct CDR3 sequences, roughly 13% of them appearing once. What was sequenced was blood, either unsorted or a sorted T cell fraction (not recorded which). The receptors here all came from a male donor with ankylosing spondylitis or in good health (not recorded which).

This clonotype has at least ten counts. The V and J genes are TRBV10-3 and TRBJ2-7; 8 nucleotides agree with TRBD2. V shed 4 bases, J shed 4 bases, and the junction held 3 bases outside the gene matches. The germline V gene encodes CDR1 ENHRY and CDR2 SYGVKD. This CDR3 has 13 amino acids. The CDR3 sequence: CAISAGLGYEQYF. The CDR3 DNA reads TGTGCCATCAGTGCGGGACTAGGGTACGAGCAGTACTTC.

The J gene is TRBJ1-1, the V gene TRBV7-9; D is perhaps TRBD1 (5 bases). V was cut by 3 bases and J by 4 bases, with 6 bases left in between. The CDR3 extends over 12 amino acids. In germline, CDR1 is SEHNR, CDR2 FQNEAQ (reference sequence). As DNA, the CDR3 is TGTGCCAGCAGCTTCGACAGCACTGAAGCTTTCTTT. Residues: CASSFDSTEAFF.

This chain's CDR3 is CAWSVGTALEYF. CDR3 sequence (DNA): TGTGCCTGGAGTGTCGGGACGGCGTTGGAGTACTTC. The rearrangement uses TRBV30 and TRBJ2-7; D could derive from TRBD1 or TRBD2 (5 bases each). This CDR3 contains 12 residues. Germline V gene data show CDR1 as GTSNPN and CDR2 as SVGIG (reference sequence). Trimming pared 0 bases from V and 11 bases from J, leaving 14 bases between. The full variable domain, with the rest looked up from reference TRBV30 and TRBJ2-7, is SQTIHQWPATLVQPVGSPLSLECTVEGTSNPNLYWYRQAAGRGLQLLFYSVGIGQISSEVPQNLSASRPQDRQFILSSKKLLLSDSGFYLCAWSVGTALEYFGPGTRLTVT.

As regards this clonotype: At one of its ends the junction is not consistent with the germline gene, which may arise from a read error. The V gene is TRBV19, the J gene TRBJ1-6, with TRBD1 identical over 8 bases. The CDR3 has 14 residues. The germline V gene encodes CDR1 LNHDA and CDR2 SQIVND (reference sequence). The DNA of the CDR3 is TGTGCCTGTAGGGGGCAGGGGGCTATTTCACCCCTCCACTTT. Translating gives CACRGQGAISPLHF.

The chain is built from TRBV29-1 and TRBJ1-1; the D is unclear. This CDR3 region has 13 residues. V gave up 1 base and J gave up 10 bases, with 16 bases separating them. Germline V gives CDR1 SQVTM, CDR2 ANQGSEA. CDR3 protein: CSVEGENTPGAFF. CDR3 DNA: TGCAGCGTTGAAGGGGAGAACACCCCAGGAGCTTTCTTT.

This clonotype was observed a handful of times. The chain uses TRBV27 and TRBJ2-1, with D possibly TRBD1 on 6 matching bases. The CDR3 has 14 residues. Per germline, CDR1 MNHEY and CDR2 SMNVEV (reference sequence). Trimming stripped 6 bases from V and 10 bases from J, with 19 bases between. In DNA, the CDR3 is TGTGCCAGCAGCCCATACCGACAGGTCCCCGAGCAGTTCTTC. This codes for CASSPYRQVPEQFF.

The V gene is TRBV7-9, the J gene TRBJ2-2; possible D gene TRBD1, 6 bases. V lost 7 bases and J lost 5, with 14 bases in between. The CDR3 totals 14 residues. Germline CDR1 is SEHNR and CDR2 is FQNEAQ (reference sequence). CDR3 sequence (DNA): TGTGCCAGCATCTTGGGGGCAGTGACCGGGGAGCTGTTTTTT. Translation gives CASILGAVTGELFF.

This clonotype was recorded a few times. The J gene is TRBJ2-5, the V gene TRBV27, with TRBD2 matching over 8 bases. V lost 4 bases to trimming and J lost 4 bases; unmatched junction nucleotides: 5. The CDR3 is 14 residues long. Per the germline V gene, CDR1 is MNHEY and CDR2 is SMNVEV (reference sequence). Written as DNA, the CDR3 is TGTGCCAGCAGTTCCTATAGCGGGGTAGAGACCCAGTACTTC. Translated, it gives CASSSYSGVETQYF.

The chain couples TRBV10-2 to TRBJ1-1; 7 bases fit TRBD1. CDR3 size: 15 residues. V was clipped by 5 bases and J by 2 bases; unmatched bases: 8. Germline V lookup: CDR1 WSHSY, CDR2 SAAADI. The CDR3 is CASSYTGTVNTEAFF. DNA of the CDR3: TGCGCCAGCAGTTACACCGGGACAGTAAACACTGAAGCTTTCTTT.

This chain connects TRBV7-9 to TRBJ2-7; D is unresolved. Germline-derived CDR1 and CDR2 are SEHNR and FQNEAQ (reference sequence). The CDR3 is 12 amino acids. V lost 5 bases and J 0 bases, leaving 5 bases between the germline ends. This CDR3 reads CASSRSSYEQYF. In DNA, the CDR3 is TGTGCCAGCAGCCGCAGCTCCTACGAGCAGTACTTC. The full variable domain, completed using reference TRBV7-9 and TRBJ2-7, is DTGVSQNPRHKITKRGQNVTFRCDPISEHNRLYWYRQTLGQGPEFLTYFQNEAQLEKSRLLSDRFSAERPKGSFSTLEIQRTEQGDSAMYLCASSRSSYEQYFGPGTRLTVT.

This clonotype has more than one count but fewer than ten. The gene calls are TRBV20-1 and TRBJ2-1; the match to TRBD2 covers 12 bases. This CDR3 has 14 amino acids. CDR1 is DFQATT, CDR2 SNEGSKA, per germline (reference sequence). J gave up 3 bases and V 6 bases, and 3 bases lay outside the gene matches. The CDR3 DNA follows: TGCAGTGCCTGGGGACTAGCGGGCTACAATGAGCAGTTCTTC. It codes for CSAWGLAGYNEQFF.

The V call is TRBV6-6, the J call TRBJ2-7; D unresolved. Germline V gene sequence: CDR1 MNHNY, CDR2 SVGAGI (reference sequence). Trimming removed 11 bases from V and 6 bases from J, with 17 bases in between. The CDR3 is 12 amino acids. Written as DNA, the CDR3 is TGTGCCCTCGACAAGGAAAGTCCCGAGCAGTACTTC. Translated: CALDKESPEQYF.

The gene calls are TRBV11-2 and TRBJ2-1; D may be TRBD2 (5 bases). The CDR3 runs to 13 residues. The V gene's germline CDR1 is SGHAT and CDR2 FQNNGV. The V end lost 6 bases, the J end lost 3 bases, and 9 bases lay between the germline ends. For the CDR3, the DNA is TGTGCCAGCAGTTTTGACTACTACAATGAGCAGTTCTTC. Its protein is CASSFDYYNEQFF. Supplemented by reference TRBV11-2 and TRBJ2-1, the full variable domain reads EAGVAQSPRYKIIEKRQSVAFWCNPISGHATLYWYQQILGQGPKLLIQFQNNGVVDDSQLPKDRFSAERLKGVDSTLKIQPAKLEDSAVYLCASSFDYYNEQFFGPGTRLTVL.